One sample yielded the 16 T cell receptor beta chains listed below, sequenced in a study of OX40 agonist ivuxolimab in advanced cancers. Profiled with immunoSEQ multiplex PCR; TCRdb holds only in-frame clones, not every one. The sample yields tens of thousands of clones, about 90% seen once. The source material was CD4+ or CD8+ T cells sorted from blood, sampled in a trial of the OX40 agonist ivuxolimab. The source of these receptors is an adult with an advanced solid tumor such as melanoma, head and neck, liver or kidney cancer.

V usage is TRBV7-3 and J usage is TRBJ2-1; perhaps TRBD1 as D (6 bases). Germline V gives CDR1 SGHTA, CDR2 FQGTGA. V was pared by 1 base and J by 5 bases, with 18 bases between. This CDR3 comprises 17 residues. CDR3 nucleotide sequence: TGTGCCAGCAGCTTAAAGGCTCTCGGGGCAGGGGACAATGAGCAGTTCTTC. It specifies CASSLKALGAGDNEQFF.

This chain uses TRBV7-6 with TRBJ2-5; 8 nucleotides line up with TRBD1. The V gene's germline CDR1 is SGHVS and CDR2 FNYEAQ. The CDR3 has 13 amino acids. J was trimmed by 5 bases and V by 5 bases; bases with no gene match: 4. The CDR3: CASSANRGETQYF. CDR3 DNA: TGTGCCAGCAGCGCTAACAGGGGGGAGACCCAGTACTTC.

This chain uses TRBV27 with TRBJ2-1, with D possibly matching TRBD1 (5 bases). The germline gives CDR1 MNHEY, CDR2 SMNVEV (reference sequence). This CDR3 spans 15 amino acids. With 2 bases removed from V and 3 bases from J, the gap between germline ends came to 11 bases. The CDR3 DNA reads as TGTGCCAGCAGTTTAAGGGGCCGATTCTACAATGAGCAGTTCTTC. As protein: CASSLRGRFYNEQFF.

The chain is built from TRBV18 and TRBJ2-3; 9 positions match TRBD2. Germline lookup yields CDR1 KGHSH and CDR2 LQKENI. This CDR3 has 16 residues. V shed 0 bases and J 5 bases; nucleotides not matched to a gene: 6. CDR3 in DNA: TGTGCCAGCTCACCACCGGTAGCGGGGGCAATAGATACGCAGTATTTT. Amino acid sequence: CASSPPVAGAIDTQYF.

The chain carries TRBV5-8 and TRBJ1-1, with a weak D call TRBD1 (5 bases). The CDR3 loop spans 15 amino acids. The V end was cut by 2 bases, the J end by 1 base, with 12 bases between. The germline gives CDR1 SGHTS, CDR2 YDEGEE. This CDR3 is CASSFYRQKNTEAFF. CDR3 sequence (DNA): TGTGCCAGCAGCTTCTATCGACAGAAGAACACTGAAGCTTTCTTT.

The genes are TRBV5-1 and TRBJ2-1; 11 bases agree with TRBD1. The ends lost 4 bases at V and 2 bases at J; junction bases unmatched: 2. The CDR3 sequence is 15 residues long. Germline CDR1 is SGHRS and CDR2 is YFSETQ. This CDR3 is CASSPGQGAYNEQFF. CDR3 DNA sequence: TGCGCCAGCAGCCCGGGACAGGGGGCCTACAATGAGCAGTTCTTC.

The chain employs TRBV29-1 and TRBJ1-1; the D gene is possibly TRBD1 (6 bases). From germline, CDR1 is SQVTM and CDR2 ANQGSEA. The CDR3 contains 12 residues. Trimming removed 7 bases from V and 5 bases from J, with 14 bases in between. The CDR3 nucleotides are TGCAGCGGACATGCAGGGGATACTGAAGCTTTCTTT. This gives the protein CSGHAGDTEAFF.

This chain joins TRBV7-2 and TRBJ2-2; tentative D call: TRBD1 (6 bases). CDR3 size: 15 residues. V was clipped by 4 bases and J by 3 bases, with 12 bases between them. The germline V gene has CDR1 SGHTA and CDR2 FQGNSA. CDR3 in amino acids: CASSSYRVDTGELFF. In nucleotides, the CDR3 is TGTGCCAGCAGCTCGTACAGGGTGGACACCGGGGAGCTGTTTTTT.

This clone has only a few counts. The gene calls are TRBV12-5 and TRBJ1-5, with 8 bases identical to TRBD1. Germline CDR1 LGHNT, CDR2 FRNRAP. V trimming: 1 base; J trimming: 4 bases; junction bases outside the gene matches: 6. The length of the CDR3 is 16 residues. CDR3 sequence reads: CASGLGRDRNNQPQHF. DNA for the CDR3: TGTGCTAGTGGTTTGGGCCGGGACAGGAATAATCAGCCCCAGCATTTT.

CDR3 residues: CASRTPGGWGYTF. The DNA for the CDR3 is TGTGCCAGCAGGACCCCAGGGGGCTGGGGCTACACCTTC. The V and J genes are TRBV6-1 and TRBJ1-2; 8 nucleotides agree with TRBD1. The junction had 8 bases not matched to a gene; V was cut back by 6 bases and J by 8 bases. The CDR3 has 13 residues. CDR1 and CDR2 from the germline V gene are MNHNS and SASEGT.

The rearrangement links TRBV5-4 to TRBJ1-2; possible D gene TRBD1, 6 bases. Per germline, CDR1 SGHNT and CDR2 YYREEE (reference sequence). The CDR3 contains 14 residues. The V end was cut by 0 bases, the J end by 5 bases, with 11 bases between. CDR3 nucleotides: TGTGCCAGCAGCTTGGACAGGGCAAATTATGGCTACACCTTC. Amino acids: CASSLDRANYGYTF. Combining the CDR3 with reference TRBV5-4 and TRBJ1-2 gives the whole variable domain ETGVTQSPTHLIKTRGQQVTLRCSSQSGHNTVSWYQQALGQGPQFIFQYYREEENGRGNFPPRFSGLQFPNYSSELNVNALELDDSALYLCASSLDRANYGYTFGSGTRLTVV.

The sample holds one count of this clone. The rearrangement uses TRBV19 and TRBJ1-2; a possible D gene is TRBD1 (6 bases). The CDR3 is made up of 14 amino acids. Between the trimmed V and J ends, which lost 3 bases and 8 bases, there was a span of 16 bases. Germline V gene lookup returns CDR1 LNHDA and CDR2 SQIVND (reference sequence). The CDR3 DNA sequence: TGTGCCAGTAGTATTCAAGGGGGGGCGTTCGGCTACACCTTC. Protein: CASSIQGGAFGYTF.

The rearrangement uses TRBV4-3 and TRBJ2-3, with 12 nucleotides matching TRBD1. The CDR3 loop spans 16 amino acids. Germline V gene lookup returns CDR1 LGHNA and CDR2 YSLEER. With 3 bases clipped from V and 2 bases from J, the junction kept 3 bases outside the gene matches. CDR3 in DNA: TGCGCCAGCAGCCATGGGACAGGGGGCAACACAGATACGCAGTATTTT. It codes for CASSHGTGGNTDTQYF.

The rearrangement links TRBV6-4 to TRBJ2-6, with D uncertain. CDR3 length: 12 amino acids. Trimming took 10 bases from V and 1 from J, leaving 5 bases between them. Germline lookup yields CDR1 MRHNA and CDR2 SNTAGT. CDR3 residues: CATLSGANVLTF. The CDR3 DNA follows: TGTGCCACCCTTTCTGGGGCCAACGTCCTGACTTTC.

The chain links TRBV5-1 to TRBJ2-6; D is perhaps TRBD2 (6 bases). The CDR3 is 15 residues long. V dropped 7 bases and J dropped 4 bases, with 15 bases sitting between them. In germline, CDR1 is SGHRS, CDR2 YFSETQ. CDR3 protein: CASGGNLGGANVLTF. CDR3 in DNA: TGCGCCAGCGGGGGGAACTTGGGAGGGGCCAACGTCCTGACTTTC.

The chain has TRBV4-3 and TRBJ2-4; D is possibly TRBD1 (9 bases). The ends were cut back, 1 base at V and 2 bases at J, with 21 bases in the middle. There are 19 residues in the CDR3. Germline CDR1 and CDR2: LGHNA and YSLEER. As DNA, the CDR3 is TGCGCCAGCAGCCAAGCGGGAGGGGGGACAGGGAAAACCAAAAACATTCAGTACTTC. Translating gives CASSQAGGGTGKTKNIQYF.